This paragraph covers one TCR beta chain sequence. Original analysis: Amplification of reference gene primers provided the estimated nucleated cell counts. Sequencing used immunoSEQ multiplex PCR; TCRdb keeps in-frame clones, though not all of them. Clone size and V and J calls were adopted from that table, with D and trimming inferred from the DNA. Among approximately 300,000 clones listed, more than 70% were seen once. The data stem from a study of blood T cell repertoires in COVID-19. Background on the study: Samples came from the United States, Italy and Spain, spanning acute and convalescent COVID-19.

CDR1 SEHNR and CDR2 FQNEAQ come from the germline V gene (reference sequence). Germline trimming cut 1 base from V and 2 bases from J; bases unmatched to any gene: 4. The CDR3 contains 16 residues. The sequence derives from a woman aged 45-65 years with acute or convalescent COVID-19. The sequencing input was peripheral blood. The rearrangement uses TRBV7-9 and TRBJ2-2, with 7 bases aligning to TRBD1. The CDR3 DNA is TGTGCCAGCAGCTTAGATGGGACAGAAAACACCGGGGAGCTGTTTTTT. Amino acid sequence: CASSLDGTENTGELFF. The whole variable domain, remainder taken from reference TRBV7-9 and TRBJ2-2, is DTGVSQNPRHKITKRGQNVTFRCDPISEHNRLYWYRQTLGQGPEFLTYFQNEAQLEKSRLLSDRFSAERPKGSFSTLEIQRTEQGDSAMYLCASSLDGTENTGELFFGEGSRLTVL.